What follows are 10 T cell receptor beta chains derived from one specimen sequenced in a study of PD-L1 blockade in urothelial cancer (dated by TCRdb to about 2017). Libraries were prepared through the immunoSEQ multiplex PCR assay. TCRdb provides this immuneACCESS table in a form limited to in-frame rearrangements. Some clones are lacking; in checked studies, under half of them reflect an unresolved V gene, and why the rest are absent is not known. This sample lists nearly 50,000 clones; approximately 80% were detected once. The ten largest clones capture 8.8% of the sample. The sample's time point label is to be understood as: peripheral blood 6 weeks after treatment start. The sequences come from PBMCs, collected around atezolizumab (anti-PD-L1) treatment. The receptors derive from a man aged 70-80 years with urothelial cancer.

The chain employs TRBV5-4 and TRBJ2-5; tentatively, D is TRBD1 (6 bases). The CDR3 spans 15 residues. V gave up 5 bases and J gave up 5 bases, with 19 bases separating them. CDR1 SGHNT and CDR2 YYREEE come from the germline V gene (reference sequence). The CDR3 region has the DNA TGTGCCAGCAGATCCGAGGTGGACAGTTGGGAGACCCAGTACTTC. Translated: CASRSEVDSWETQYF.

The rearrangement uses TRBV19 and TRBJ2-7; 12 nucleotides match TRBD2. J lost 4 bases, V lost 10 bases, and 5 bases had no gene match. The length of the CDR3 is 13 residues. From germline, CDR1 is LNHDA and CDR2 SQIVND (reference sequence). The CDR3 bases are TGTGCCACCTCGACTAGCGGGGGTTACGAGCAGTACTTC. This translates into CATSTSGGYEQYF.

The chain links TRBV18 to TRBJ1-2; TRBD1 might be the D (6 bases). Germline V gene lookup returns CDR1 KGHSH and CDR2 LQKENI. Trimming took off 4 bases at V and 0 bases at J, with 15 bases between the two ends. The CDR3 has 16 amino acids. CDR3 loop: CASSLRGTGANYGYTF. CDR3 coding DNA: TGTGCCAGCTCACTAAGGGGGACCGGAGCTAACTATGGCTACACCTTC.

The V gene is TRBV7-2, the J gene TRBJ2-1; D might be TRBD2 (5 bases). V dropped 1 base and J dropped 3 bases, with 10 bases sitting between them. The CDR3 runs 15 residues. Germline loops: CDR1 SGHTA, CDR2 FQGNSA. CDR3 residues: CASSLGGSDYNEQFF. The CDR3 nucleotides are TGTGCCAGCAGCTTAGGAGGTAGCGACTACAATGAGCAGTTCTTC. Together with reference TRBV7-2 and TRBJ2-1, the CDR3 gives the full variable domain: GAGVSQSPSNKVTEKGKDVELRCDPISGHTALYWYRQSLGQGLEFLIYFQGNSAPDKSGLPSDRFSAERTGGSVSTLTIQRTQQEDSAVYLCASSLGGSDYNEQFFGPGTRLTVL.

V and J are TRBV5-4 and TRBJ2-5, with 13 bases lining up with TRBD2. The V gene's germline CDR1 is SGHNT and CDR2 YYREEE (reference sequence). CDR3 size: 15 residues. Trimming took 2 bases from V and 4 from J; bases not matched to a gene: 2. The CDR3 is CASSLLAGGGETQYF. The CDR3 nucleotides read TGTGCCAGCAGCTTACTAGCGGGAGGGGGAGAGACCCAGTACTTC. Variable domain in full (rest from reference TRBV5-4 and TRBJ2-5): ETGVTQSPTHLIKTRGQQVTLRCSSQSGHNTVSWYQQALGQGPQFIFQYYREEENGRGNFPPRFSGLQFPNYSSELNVNALELDDSALYLCASSLLAGGGETQYFGPGTRLLVL.

This clone occurred once. The gene calls are TRBV5-6 and TRBJ1-5; possibly TRBD1 for D (6 bases). The germline CDR1 and CDR2 sequences are SGHDT and YYEEEE. V was pared by 1 base and J by 9 bases, with 11 bases between. This CDR3 spans 13 amino acids. CDR3 region: CASSLTRGMPQHF. DNA of the CDR3: TGTGCCAGCAGCTTGACCAGGGGAATGCCCCAGCATTTT.

The V and J genes are TRBV14 and TRBJ1-2; 7 bases match TRBD1. In germline, CDR1 is SGHDN, CDR2 FVKESK. The CDR3 contains 14 residues. With V trimmed by 1 base and J by 5 bases, 4 bases remained unmatched. The CDR3 DNA follows: TGTGCCAGCAGCCAAGGGGACAGATTTTATGGCTACACCTTC. Translation gives CASSQGDRFYGYTF.

The chain employs TRBV5-1 and TRBJ1-4, with 7 bases matching TRBD1. V lost 4 bases, J lost 8 bases, and 5 bases stayed unmatched. Germline lookup yields CDR1 SGHRS and CDR2 YFSETQ. The CDR3 is 13 residues long. CDR3 sequence reads: CASSAGGWEKLFF. CDR3 in DNA: TGCGCCAGCAGCGCAGGGGGTTGGGAAAAACTGTTTTTT.

By its share, this clone is medium-sized. This chain joins TRBV9 and TRBJ1-2; 7 nucleotides match TRBD1. V dropped 3 bases and J dropped 2; count of bases not matched to a gene: 7. Germline CDR1 reads SGDLS; CDR2 reads YYNGEE. This CDR3 has 15 amino acids. CDR3 loop: CASSELGQSNYGYTF. CDR3 nucleotides: TGTGCCAGCAGCGAGCTGGGACAGAGCAACTATGGCTACACCTTC.

This sequence joins TRBV27 and TRBJ2-1; TRBD2 matches at 15 bases. Trimming cost V 4 bases and J 7 bases; bases outside gene matches: 5. CDR1 and CDR2 (germline): MNHEY, SMNVEV (reference sequence). CDR3 size: 16 residues. DNA of the CDR3: TGTGCCAGCAGTTGGGGTGGGACTAGCGGGAGGAATGAGCAGTTCTTC. This translates into CASSWGGTSGRNEQFF.